This TCR beta chain comes out of a study of Graves' ophthalmopathy and Graves' hyperthyroidism. This clonotype appeared many times. As yet, its antigen is unknown. Amplification targeted the TCR beta CDR3 regions, with RNA transcripts as the source material. The first round was an RT-PCR with HTBI primers, and the second round was a multiplex PCR. TCRdb itself ran the multiplex PCR reads through MiXCR, one entry per CDR3 protein. The data show roughly 300,000 distinct CDR3 sequences, roughly a sixth seen once. Patients with other autoimmune diseases, uncontrolled infections, pregnancy or lactation were excluded. Study results and caveats: Most clonotypes expanded in thyroid above 0.001 frequency were present in blood too.

The germline gives CDR1 MDHEN, CDR2 SYDVKM. This CDR3 spans 15 amino acids. V dropped 4 bases and J dropped 7; count of bases not matched to a gene: 8. The sequencing sample was made of peripheral blood. The TCR was taken from an adult man with Graves' ophthalmopathy. The V and J genes are TRBV28 and TRBJ1-2, with 11 bases fitting TRBD1. CDR3 loop: CASSSGGQGAPGYTF. For the CDR3, the DNA is TGTGCCAGCAGTTCTGGTGGACAGGGGGCGCCTGGCTACACCTTC.